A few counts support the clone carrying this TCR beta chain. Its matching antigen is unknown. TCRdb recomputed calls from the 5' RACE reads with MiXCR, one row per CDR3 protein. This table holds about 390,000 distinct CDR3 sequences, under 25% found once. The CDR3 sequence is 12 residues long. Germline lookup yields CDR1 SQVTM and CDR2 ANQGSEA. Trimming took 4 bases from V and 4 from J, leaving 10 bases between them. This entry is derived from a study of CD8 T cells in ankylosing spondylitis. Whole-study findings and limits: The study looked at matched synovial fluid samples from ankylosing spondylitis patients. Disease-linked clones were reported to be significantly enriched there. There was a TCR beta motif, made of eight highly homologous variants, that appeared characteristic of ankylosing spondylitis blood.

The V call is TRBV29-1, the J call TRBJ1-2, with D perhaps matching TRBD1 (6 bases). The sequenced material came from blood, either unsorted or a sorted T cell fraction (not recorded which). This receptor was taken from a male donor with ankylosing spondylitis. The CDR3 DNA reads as TGCAGCGTTGGGGGGGGGGCCTATGGCTACACCTTC. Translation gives CSVGGGAYGYTF.